The present T cell receptor beta chain was sequenced within a study of blood T cells in healthy people across ages. Findings and limits, study-wide: Diversity estimates from one million T cells were considered underestimates. It was the long-lived donors that had more naive CD4+ cells and higher diversity than aged donors.

It was with a sample-barcoded 5' primer and a J-beta primer mix that a second PCR of roughly 7 to 12 cycles was run. TCRdb passed the 5' RACE reads through MiXCR, listing each CDR3 protein once. The sample lists 1.8 million or so distinct CDR3 sequences, around 42% occurring once. This clonotype came up a few times. As yet, its antigen is unknown. The source is a human donor in good health. Sequenced material: blood.

DNA of the CDR3: TGCGCCAGCAGCTTTACACCGGGACAGGACTACGAGCAGTACTTC. Amino acid sequence: CASSFTPGQDYEQYF. The rearrangement joins TRBV5-1 to TRBJ2-7; 8 nucleotides agree with TRBD1. V shed 2 bases and J 3 bases; nucleotides not matched to a gene: 7. The CDR3 is made up of 15 amino acids. Germline V lookup: CDR1 SGHRS, CDR2 YFSETQ.